Sequencing of this T cell receptor beta chain was carried out in a study of blood T cell repertoires in COVID-19. For the study at large: Acute and convalescent COVID-19 specimens originated in the United States, Italy and Spain. The cDNA or gDNA used as material had been derived from T cells, B-cell-depleted T cells, or PBMCs.

After removal of 3 bases from V and 7 bases from J, the junction contained 12 bases not matched to a gene. The CDR3 is 15 residues long. Germline-derived CDR1 and CDR2 are GTSNPN and SVGIG (reference sequence). As handled by the study authors: Estimates of nucleated cell counts were drawn from the amplification of reference gene primers. The method was immunoSEQ multiplex PCR; TCRdb's version includes in-frame clones alone and lacks a portion of them. Clonal size and the V and J genes are those of that table, whereas D and trimming came from the DNA. The sample includes about 220,000 clones, approximately 83% of them seen just once.

This TCR was recovered from a woman aged 55-75 years with acute or convalescent COVID-19. This sequence joins TRBV30 and TRBJ1-3; 7 nucleotides match TRBD1. Material for sequencing was peripheral blood. The CDR3 DNA follows: TGTGCCTGGAGCCGATTACAGGGGTACGGGAACACCATATATTTT. It translates to CAWSRLQGYGNTIYF.